The rows below give T cell receptor beta chains drawn from one sample of a study of beta chain features in type 1 diabetes. The table came from immunoSEQ multiplex PCR; TCRdb's copy has only in-frame clones and leaves some out. The table has about 250,000 clones, approximately 10% seen once. Source material: naive CD4+ T cells from blood. The receptors were gathered from a man aged 25-40 years with type 1 diabetes. Each CDR3 is given with its conserved first and last residue. D genes are given only for firm matches. Some rows have no size entry. The others give once, few or many, or a class for an expanded clone.

v_gene,j_gene,abundance,d_gene,CDR3aa,CDR3nt
TRBV30,TRBJ1-2,.,.,CAWNTQGTNGYTF,TGTGCCTGGAATACGCAGGGCACGAATGGCTACACCTTC
TRBV5-1,TRBJ1-2,.,.,CASSFSGQNYGYTF,TGCGCCAGCAGCTTCTCGGGACAAAACTATGGCTACACCTTC
TRBV28,TRBJ2-1,few,.,CASSSNNEQFF,TGTGCCAGCAGTTCCAACAATGAGCAGTTCTTC
TRBV7-2,TRBJ2-5,few,.,CASGVRRGPIATQYF,TGTGCCAGCGGCGTAAGGCGGGGGCCGATCGCGACCCAGTACTTC
TRBV5-4,TRBJ2-1,few,.,CASSLPVSSYNEQFF,TGTGCCAGCAGCTTGCCCGTTAGCTCCTACAATGAGCAGTTCTTC
TRBV18,TRBJ2-7,.,.,CASSPLRRDEQYF,TGTGCCAGCTCACCCCTCCGGCGGGACGAGCAGTACTTC
TRBV20-1,TRBJ2-1,.,TRBD2,CSALLAGEQFF,TGCAGTGCTCTACTAGCGGGGGAGCAGTTCTTC
TRBV29-1,TRBJ2-5,few,TRBD1,CSVVSGGSGETQYF,TGCAGCGTTGTTTCAGGGGGCTCCGGAGAGACCCAGTACTTC
TRBV7-3,TRBJ2-3,.,.,CASSLGLPTDTQYF,TGTGCCAGCAGCCTCGGACTACCCACAGATACGCAGTATTTT
TRBV6-6,TRBJ2-1,.,TRBD1,CASSWDSYNEQFF,TGTGCCAGCAGCTGGGACAGCTACAATGAGCAGTTCTTC
TRBV7-3,TRBJ1-1,.,.,CASRSSRNTEAFF,TGTGCCAGCAGATCGTCGCGGAACACTGAAGCTTTCTTT
TRBV9,TRBJ2-5,.,.,CASSVTTGTQYF,TGTGCCAGCAGCGTGACCACGGGGACCCAGTACTTC
TRBV10-3,TRBJ2-5,.,.,CAISADSQETQYF,TGTGCCATCAGTGCCGACAGCCAAGAGACCCAGTACTTC
TRBV19,TRBJ2-7,.,.,CASSIVQGYYEQYF,TGTGCCAGTAGTATCGTCCAGGGTTACTACGAGCAGTACTTC
TRBV15,TRBJ1-2,few,.,CATSSGLNYGYTF,TGTGCCACCAGCAGCGGACTGAACTATGGCTACACCTTC
TRBV7-6,TRBJ1-2,few,.,CASSLAGGRGLYGYTF,TGTGCCAGCAGCTTAGCTGGGGGCAGGGGTCTCTATGGCTACACCTTC
TRBV28,TRBJ2-7,few,TRBD1,CASSWDRSYEQYF,TGTGCCAGCAGTTGGGACAGGTCCTACGAGCAGTACTTC
TRBV4-2,TRBJ2-7,few,TRBD2,CASSQEWTSAPYEQYF,TGTGCCAGCAGCCAAGAATGGACTAGCGCGCCGTACGAGCAGTACTTC
TRBV5-4,TRBJ1-1,few,TRBD1,CASRAGQGAAMNTEAFF,TGTGCCAGCAGAGCGGGACAGGGGGCGGCCATGAACACTGAAGCTTTCTTT
TRBV4-1,TRBJ2-3,.,TRBD2,CASSQAMSGGTDTQYF,TGCGCCAGCAGCCAAGCGATGAGCGGGGGCACAGATACGCAGTATTTT
TRBV30,TRBJ2-3,few,.,CAWSVPAADTQYF,TGTGCCTGGAGTGTACCGGCGGCAGATACGCAGTATTTT
TRBV6-5,TRBJ1-1,.,.,CASGRTANTEAFF,TGTGCCAGCGGAAGGACAGCCAACACTGAAGCTTTCTTT
TRBV5-6,TRBJ2-3,few,.,CASSLTAQGTQYF,TGTGCCAGCAGCTTGACCGCCCAGGGAACGCAGTATTTT
TRBV7-2,TRBJ2-1,few,.,CASSLVGGQFF,TGTGCCAGCAGCTTAGTCGGGGGGCAGTTCTTC
TRBV5-1,TRBJ2-5,.,TRBD2,CASSLALAETQYF,TGCGCCAGCAGCTTGGCACTAGCGGAGACCCAGTACTTC
TRBV5-1,TRBJ2-1,.,TRBD1,CASSTTGNEQFF,TGCGCCAGCAGCACGACAGGGAATGAGCAGTTCTTC
TRBV9,TRBJ2-1,.,TRBD2,CASSVGLAGGSNEQFF,TGTGCCAGCAGCGTTGGACTAGCGGGGGGTTCAAATGAGCAGTTCTTC
TRBV5-1,TRBJ2-3,.,.,CASSLTGFTDTQYF,TGCGCCAGCAGCCTAACAGGATTTACAGATACGCAGTATTTT
TRBV2,TRBJ2-7,few,.,CASRPRGFTEQYF,TGTGCCAGCAGACCCCGGGGTTTCACCGAGCAGTACTTC